Below are 29 T cell receptor beta chains sequenced from a single sample in a study of CD8 T cells in ankylosing spondylitis. TCRdb called the 5' RACE reads again in MiXCR, with one record for every CDR3 protein. There are fewer than 250,000 distinct CDR3 sequences in the sample; around 25% occur only once, and 6.6% lies in the top ten. The sample taken for sequencing was blood, either unsorted or a sorted T cell fraction (not recorded which). The source is a male donor with ankylosing spondylitis or in good health (not recorded which).

The rearrangement links TRBV27 to TRBJ1-3; a weak D match, TRBD1 (6 bases). The V gene's germline CDR1 is MNHEY and CDR2 SMNVEV (reference sequence). This CDR3 comprises 14 residues. V was shortened by 6 bases and J by 0 bases, with 9 bases between the two germline ends. CDR3 in amino acids: CASRGGSSGNTIYF. CDR3 bases: TGTGCCAGCAGAGGGGGAAGCTCTGGAAACACCATATATTTT.

The table lists this clonotype with many counts. V is TRBV12-3 or TRBV12-4 and J is TRBJ1-4, with D possibly being TRBD1 (6 bases). The CDR3 consists of 14 residues. Trimming removed 5 bases from V and 8 bases from J, with 15 bases in between. This CDR3 reads CASSPYRDGEKLFF. In DNA form, the CDR3 reads TGTGCCAGCAGTCCGTACAGGGACGGGGAAAAACTGTTTTTT.

This clonotype came up a few times. The chain employs TRBV3-1 and TRBJ2-3; D gene ambiguous. The CDR3 length is 14 residues. Germline loops: CDR1 LGHDT, CDR2 YNNKEL (reference sequence). The V and J ends lost 0 bases and 3 bases respectively, with 7 bases between them. CDR3 DNA sequence: TGTGCCAGCAGCCAAGATCTTGCTACAGATACGCAGTATTTT. Its protein is CASSQDLATDTQYF.

V is TRBV9 and J is TRBJ2-5, with TRBD2 as a possible D gene (6 bases). The germline V and J ends were trimmed by 4 bases and 1 base, with 14 bases remaining between them. Germline V gene sequence: CDR1 SGDLS, CDR2 YYNGEE. The CDR3 covers 15 residues. CDR3 DNA sequence: TGTGCCAGCAGCATCCAAAGCGGGCCCCAAGAGACCCAGTACTTC. Its translation is CASSIQSGPQETQYF.

This clonotype was seen many times. The chain uses TRBV20-1 and TRBJ1-2, with 8 bases that match TRBD1. V trimming: 1 base; J trimming: 8 bases; junction bases outside the gene matches: 3. CDR1 is DFQATT and CDR2 is SNEGSKA in the germline V gene (reference sequence). The CDR3 loop spans 12 amino acids. Written as DNA, the CDR3 is TGCAGTGCTAGAGCAGGGGGCCGGGGCTACACCTTC. Protein sequence: CSARAGGRGYTF.

This clonotype was seen ten or more times. The chain combines TRBV15 with TRBJ2-5, with a weak D call TRBD2 (5 bases). Looked up from germline, CDR1 is LNHNV and CDR2 is YYDKDF (reference sequence). The CDR3 contains 14 residues. Trimming took off 3 bases at V and 4 bases at J, with 12 bases between the two ends. The CDR3 spells CATSRRGLGETQYF. CDR3 DNA: TGTGCCACCAGCAGGAGAGGGTTGGGAGAGACCCAGTACTTC.

The chain is built from TRBV20-1 and TRBJ2-3, with a tentative D call TRBD2 (6 bases). CDR1 DFQATT and CDR2 SNEGSKA come from the germline V gene (reference sequence). The CDR3 sequence is 17 residues long. Trimming took off 3 bases at V and 2 bases at J, with 21 bases between the two ends. CDR3 protein: CSARGGKGRGDTDTQYF. CDR3 nucleotide sequence: TGCAGTGCTAGGGGGGGAAAAGGACGTGGAGACACAGATACGCAGTATTTT.

This clonotype was seen a handful of times. The genes are TRBV20-1 and TRBJ1-1; D is possibly TRBD1 (5 bases). This CDR3 contains 13 residues. Germline V CDR1 and CDR2: DFQATT, SNEGSKA (reference sequence). V lost 0 bases to trimming and J lost 5 bases, with 10 bases between them. Here the CDR3 reads CSARDSGRTEAFF. The DNA for the CDR3 is TGCAGTGCTAGAGATTCAGGGAGAACTGAAGCTTTCTTT.

At least ten counts were recorded for this clonotype. V and J are TRBV10-3 and TRBJ1-1; D gene unclear. Germline V lookup: CDR1 ENHRY, CDR2 SYGVKD. V lost 3 bases, J lost 0 bases, and 5 bases lay in between. This CDR3 region has 13 residues. CDR3 region: CAISEILNTEAFF. CDR3 nucleotide sequence: TGTGCCATCAGTGAAATACTGAACACTGAAGCTTTCTTT.

Ten or more counts support this clonotype. The chain couples TRBV10-3 to TRBJ2-7; possible D gene TRBD1, 6 bases. Per germline, CDR1 ENHRY and CDR2 SYGVKD. Trimming shortened V by 3 bases and J by 0 bases, and 9 bases separated the two germline ends. CDR3 length: 14 amino acids. The CDR3 here is CAISEDRSSYEQYF. The CDR3 nucleotides are TGTGCCATCAGTGAAGACAGGAGCTCCTACGAGCAGTACTTC.

This clonotype was counted many times. The genes are TRBV5-1 and TRBJ1-5, with 7 bases lining up with TRBD1. With 0 bases clipped from V and 2 bases from J, the junction kept 2 bases outside the gene matches. The CDR3 extends over 15 amino acids. The V gene's germline CDR1 is SGHRS and CDR2 YFSETQ. CDR3 DNA: TGCGCCAGCAGCTTGGGAGACAGGGGCAATCAGCCCCAGCATTTT. Protein sequence: CASSLGDRGNQPQHF.

At least ten counts were recorded for this clonotype. The chain carries TRBV24-1 and TRBJ2-6, with TRBD1 identical over 7 bases. The CDR3 covers 16 residues. The ends lost 8 bases at V and 0 bases at J; junction bases unmatched: 6. From germline, CDR1 is KGHDR and CDR2 SFDVKD. The CDR3 protein is CATKGQICSGANVLTF. The CDR3 nucleotides read TGTGCCACCAAGGGACAGATCTGCTCTGGGGCCAACGTCCTGACTTTC.

This clonotype was observed at least ten times. The junction differs from germline at one of its ends, possibly a read error. The gene calls are TRBV28 and TRBJ1-2; the D is unclear. The CDR3 sequence is 13 residues long. The germline V gene encodes CDR1 MDHEN and CDR2 SYDVKM. CDR3 DNA sequence: TGTGCCAGCACTTTAGGATATAACTATGGCTACACCTTC. This sequence encodes CASTLGYNYGYTF.

This clonotype was observed a few times. The J gene is TRBJ2-1, the V gene TRBV20-1, with D unclear. The CDR3 runs 14 residues. Per the germline V gene, CDR1 is DFQATT and CDR2 is SNEGSKA (reference sequence). With 0 bases removed from V and 6 bases from J, the gap between germline ends came to 12 bases. CDR3 DNA sequence: TGCAGTGCTAGAGATCATAAAGCTCTCAATGAGCAGTTCTTC. Protein: CSARDHKALNEQFF.

This clonotype was counted at least ten times. The junction departs from germline at one end; a sequencing error may be responsible. The chain joins TRBV6-5 to TRBJ2-7; D gene ambiguous. Looked up from germline, CDR1 is MNHEY and CDR2 is SVGAGI. CDR3 length: 11 amino acids. CDR3 DNA sequence: TGTGCCAGCACTTACGTGGGGAAGCAGTACTTC. It is translated as CASTYVGKQYF.

This clonotype has a count of ten or more. This sequence joins TRBV20-1 and TRBJ2-1, with D possibly TRBD2 on 6 matching bases. From germline, CDR1 is DFQATT and CDR2 SNEGSKA (reference sequence). V was trimmed by 0 bases and J by 6 bases, leaving 18 bases between them. There are 16 residues in the CDR3. CDR3 residues: CSARDSVGGTGNEQFF. The CDR3, as DNA: TGCAGTGCTAGAGATTCAGTTGGCGGGACTGGCAATGAGCAGTTCTTC.

Ten or more counts support this clonotype. The chain employs TRBV20-1 and TRBJ2-7; tentatively, D is TRBD1 (5 bases). Germline CDR1 reads DFQATT; CDR2 reads SNEGSKA (reference sequence). The CDR3 sequence is 17 residues long. Trimming left V 0 bases short and J 2 bases short, with 20 bases between. CDR3: CSARDHRLSVKPYEQYF. CDR3 nucleotides: TGCAGTGCTAGAGATCACAGGTTAAGCGTAAAGCCCTACGAGCAGTACTTC.

The chain combines TRBV6-5 with TRBJ1-2; maybe TRBD1 (5 bases). The CDR3 is made up of 14 amino acids. CDR1 and CDR2 from the germline V gene are MNHEY and SVGAGI. V gave up 0 bases and J gave up 8 bases, with 13 bases separating them. CDR3 sequence (DNA): TGTGCCAGCAGTTACTCGGGGCGCTGGGAGGGCTACACCTTC. It translates to CASSYSGRWEGYTF.

The chain joins TRBV11-1 to TRBJ2-1; no clear D. Trimming cost V 0 bases and J 2 bases, with 11 bases left between them. Germline loops: CDR1 SGHAT, CDR2 FQDESV (reference sequence). The length of the CDR3 is 16 residues. The CDR3 is CASSLARRPTYNEQFF. In DNA, the CDR3 is TGTGCCAGCAGCTTAGCGAGGCGACCCACCTACAATGAGCAGTTCTTC.

This clonotype was detected ten times or more. V gene TRBV5-1 combines with J gene TRBJ2-1, with 10 bases fitting TRBD1. CDR1 and CDR2 (germline): SGHRS, YFSETQ. V shed 0 bases, J shed 4 bases, and the junction held 4 bases outside the gene matches. The CDR3 length is 16 residues. The CDR3 sequence is CASSLGDRGGYNEQFF. CDR3 bases: TGCGCCAGCAGCTTGGGGGACAGGGGAGGGTACAATGAGCAGTTCTTC.

There are many counts of this clonotype. This chain joins TRBV9 and TRBJ2-2; 9 bases line up with TRBD1. This CDR3 region has 16 residues. CDR1 is SGDLS, CDR2 YYNGEE, per germline. The ends lost 6 bases at V and 5 bases at J; junction bases unmatched: 11. The chain's CDR3 is CASTPGTGKGTGELFF. In DNA form, the CDR3 reads TGTGCCAGCACCCCCGGGACAGGGAAGGGAACCGGGGAGCTGTTTTTT.

This clonotype showed up many times. V and J are TRBV20-1 and TRBJ2-4, with 7 positions matching TRBD1. Germline V gene lookup returns CDR1 DFQATT and CDR2 SNEGSKA (reference sequence). This CDR3 is built from 13 residues. Germline trimming cut 6 bases from V and 2 bases from J; bases unmatched to any gene: 4. In nucleotides, the CDR3 is TGCAGTGCCATACAGGGGTCCAAAAACATTCAGTACTTC. This translates into CSAIQGSKNIQYF.

There are many counts of this clonotype. The CDR3 here is CASSPPSWGEAFF. In nucleotides, the CDR3 is TGTGCCAGCTCACCACCATCCTGGGGTGAAGCTTTCTTT. The chain links TRBV18 to TRBJ1-1; the D is unclear. The V gene's germline CDR1 is KGHSH and CDR2 LQKENI. This CDR3 contains 13 residues. V was pared by 0 bases and J by 7 bases, with 9 bases between.

This clonotype was recorded only once. This chain joins TRBV6-2 or TRBV6-3 and TRBJ1-5; D unresolved. The germline V gene encodes CDR1 MNHEY and CDR2 SVGEGT. This CDR3 contains 13 residues. Deletions cut 5 bases from V and 5 bases from J, with 10 bases between. DNA for the CDR3: TGTGCCAGCAGTGACCATGGCTATCAGCCCCAGCATTTT. This encodes CASSDHGYQPQHF.

This clonotype was recorded at least ten times. The CDR3 DNA reads as TGTGCCAGCAGCGTGTTAGCGGGCACAGATACGCAGTATTTT. Its protein is CASSVLAGTDTQYF. V gene TRBV9 combines with J gene TRBJ2-3; possible D gene TRBD2, 6 bases. This CDR3 contains 14 residues. V lost 2 bases to trimming and J lost 1 base, with 8 bases between them. Germline CDR1 SGDLS, CDR2 YYNGEE.

This clonotype was detected many times. J is TRBJ2-7 and V is TRBV12-3 or TRBV12-4; possible D gene TRBD2, 5 bases. V was trimmed by 6 bases and J by 3 bases, leaving 15 bases between them. The CDR3 runs 14 residues. The CDR3 region is CASSTSVGDYEQYF. CDR3 sequence (DNA): TGTGCCAGCAGCACTTCAGTCGGGGACTACGAGCAGTACTTC.

This clonotype was observed at least ten times. V and J are TRBV5-1 and TRBJ2-3; 8 positions agree with TRBD1. V trimming: 4 bases; J trimming: 5 bases; junction bases outside the gene matches: 18. Germline lookup yields CDR1 SGHRS and CDR2 YFSETQ. The CDR3 is 18 residues long. CDR3 coding DNA: TGCGCCAGCAGCGGTGGACAGGGCAATCCCCACCCCGGAGATACGCAGTATTTT. It is translated as CASSGGQGNPHPGDTQYF.

This clonotype was observed at least ten times. This chain links TRBV14 with TRBJ2-2; 8 bases map to TRBD1. Germline V lookup: CDR1 SGHDN, CDR2 FVKESK. V shed 0 bases and J 2 bases; nucleotides not matched to a gene: 5. CDR3 size: 17 residues. Written as DNA, the CDR3 is TGTGCCAGCAGCCAAGAGGCAGGGGGCTTAAACACCGGGGAGCTGTTTTTT. It yields the protein CASSQEAGGLNTGELFF.

DNA of the CDR3: TGTGCCAGCTCACCACCCCCAGGGATTGAAAAACTGTTTTTT. This gives the protein CASSPPPGIEKLFF. The V call is TRBV18, the J call TRBJ1-4, with D possibly being TRBD1 (5 bases). This CDR3 contains 14 residues. Germline V gene data show CDR1 as KGHSH and CDR2 as LQKENI. V lost 0 bases, J lost 7 bases, and 9 bases lay in between.